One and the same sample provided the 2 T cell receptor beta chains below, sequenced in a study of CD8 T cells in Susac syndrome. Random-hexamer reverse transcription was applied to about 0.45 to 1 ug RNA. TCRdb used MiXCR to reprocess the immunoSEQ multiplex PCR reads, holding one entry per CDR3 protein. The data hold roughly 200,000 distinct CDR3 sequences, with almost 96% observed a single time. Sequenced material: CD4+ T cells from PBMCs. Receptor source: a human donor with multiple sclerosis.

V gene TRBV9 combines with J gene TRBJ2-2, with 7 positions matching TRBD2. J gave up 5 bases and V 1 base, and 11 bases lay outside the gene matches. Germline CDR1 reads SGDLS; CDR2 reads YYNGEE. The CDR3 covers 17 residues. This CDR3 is CASSVRGLSAGTGELFF. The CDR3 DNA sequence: TGTGCCAGCAGCGTAAGAGGGCTTTCAGCGGGGACCGGGGAGCTGTTTTTT. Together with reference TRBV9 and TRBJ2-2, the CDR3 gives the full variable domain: DSGVTQTPKHLITATGQRVTLRCSPRSGDLSVYWYQQSLDQGLQFLIQYYNGEERAKGNILERFSAQQFPDLHSELNLSSLELGDSALYFCASSVRGLSAGTGELFFGEGSRLTVL.

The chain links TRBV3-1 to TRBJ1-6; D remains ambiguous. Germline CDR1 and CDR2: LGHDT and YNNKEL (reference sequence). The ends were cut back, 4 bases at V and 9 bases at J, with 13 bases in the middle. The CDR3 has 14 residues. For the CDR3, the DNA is TGTGCCAGCAGCCGGGTTAGCGGGAGTTCACCCCTCCACTTT. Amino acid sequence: CASSRVSGSSPLHF.